The T cell receptor (beta chain) under discussion was sequenced for a study of regulatory T cells in long-lasting Graves disease. Time point here: newly diagnosed GD, antithyroid drugs for less than 3 months. PBMC RNA was the source of the TCR library. The CDR3 is 18 amino acids. Per the germline V gene, CDR1 is MNHNS and CDR2 is SASEGT. J was trimmed by 4 bases and V by 6 bases; bases with no gene match: 15. Study outcomes and limitations: Persistent disease samples used TRBV28, TRBJ1-2 and TRBJ2-5 preferentially. The researchers studied only peripheral blood, not thyroid tissue. Between persistent patients, a few thousand public clonotypes were shared, exceeding the 966 shared between new patients.

With iRepertoire HTBI primers and Arm-PCR of CDR3 regions, TCR beta libraries were built. TCRdb independently ran MiXCR on the multiplex PCR reads; one entry per CDR3 protein. The table includes 500,000 to 700,000 distinct CDR3 sequences, approximately 15% detected once. This clonotype was observed many times. The antigen remains unidentified. The sample was also reused in another study, on T cells in Graves' hyperthyroidism and ophthalmopathy.

Sample: peripheral blood mononuclear cells (PBMCs), taken at new diagnosis, from a patient treated with antithyroid drugs. This clonotype originated in a woman aged 25 to 39 with Graves disease. The chain couples TRBV6-1 to TRBJ2-7, with 13 bases fitting TRBD2. CDR3 DNA: TGTGCCAGCAGAGGACTAGCGGGAGTGAGCCTCCCCGTTTACGAGCAGTACTTC. Amino acid sequence: CASRGLAGVSLPVYEQYF.